This T cell receptor (beta chain) was sequenced in a study of shared clonotypes between healthy human individuals. Turning to the study itself: Per donor, CD8 memory used one plate, CD8 naive used two, CD4 memory used three and CD4 naive used three. Study results and caveats: Generation probabilities were higher for clonotypes shared across all four sorted-subset donors than for unshared ones.

Points on this clone: Its cognate antigen is unknown.

Some clones are missing from TCRdb's copy, which holds only in-frame ones; the method was immunoSEQ multiplex PCR. Of under 1,900,000 clones listed, around 98.5% are singletons. Germline CDR1 and CDR2: LNHNV and YYDKDF (reference sequence). V trimming: 4 bases; J trimming: 4 bases; junction bases outside the gene matches: 3. CDR3 length: 13 amino acids. What was sequenced was naive CD4+ T cells sorted from blood. As to subset: CD45RA+ positively selected. J is TRBJ2-7 and V is TRBV15, with TRBD1 identical over 8 bases. The source is a man between 25 and 39 years old in good health. This chain's CDR3 is CATSTTGVYEQYF. The DNA of the CDR3 is TGTGCCACCAGCACGACAGGGGTATACGAGCAGTACTTC.